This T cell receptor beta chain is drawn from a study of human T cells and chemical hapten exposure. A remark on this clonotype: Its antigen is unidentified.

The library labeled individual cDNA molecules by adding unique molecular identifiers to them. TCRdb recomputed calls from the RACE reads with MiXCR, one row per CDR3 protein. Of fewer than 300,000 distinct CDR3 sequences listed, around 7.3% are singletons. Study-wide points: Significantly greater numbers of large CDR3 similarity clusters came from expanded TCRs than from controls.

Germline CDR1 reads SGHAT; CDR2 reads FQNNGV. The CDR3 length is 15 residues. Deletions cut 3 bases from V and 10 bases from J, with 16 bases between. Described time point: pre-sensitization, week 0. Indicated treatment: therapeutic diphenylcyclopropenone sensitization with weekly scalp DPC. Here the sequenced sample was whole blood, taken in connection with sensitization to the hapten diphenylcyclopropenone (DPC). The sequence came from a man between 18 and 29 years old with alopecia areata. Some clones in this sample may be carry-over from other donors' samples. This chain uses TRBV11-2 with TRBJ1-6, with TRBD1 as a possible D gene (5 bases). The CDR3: CASSLETGVGSPLHF. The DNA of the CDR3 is TGTGCCAGCAGCTTGGAAACAGGCGTAGGCTCACCCCTCCACTTT.